Shown below are 20 T cell receptor beta chains from a single sample sequenced in a study of T cells in Graves' hyperthyroidism and ophthalmopathy. Amplified TCR beta CDR3 regions came from RNA transcripts. An initial round of RT-PCR targeting the TCR CDR3 relied on the HTBI primer set. MiXCR was run by TCRdb on the multiplex PCR reads, yielding one entry per CDR3 protein. This sample has around 600,000 distinct CDR3 sequences, with around 15% found just once. Sequencing input: blood. The receptor source for this set is a woman in her forties or fifties with Graves' ophthalmopathy.

The chain links TRBV7-6 to TRBJ1-2; D gene uncertain. Germline V gene sequence: CDR1 SGHVS, CDR2 FNYEAQ. The CDR3 loop spans 12 amino acids. V lost 6 bases to trimming and J lost 4 bases, with 9 bases between them. The CDR3 bases are TGTGCCAGCAGTCAAGCCAGCTATGGCTACACCTTC. This translates into CASSQASYGYTF.

This clonotype occurred a few times. V gene TRBV7-3 combines with J gene TRBJ1-5; TRBD1 is a possible D gene (5 bases). Germline CDR1 reads SGHTA; CDR2 reads FQGTGA. The CDR3 spans 16 residues. Trimming shortened V by 1 base and J by 9 bases, and 19 bases separated the two germline ends. CDR3 nucleotides: TGTGCCAGCAGCTTAAAAAATGACAGACCCGCGGGGCCCCAGCATTTT. This encodes CASSLKNDRPAGPQHF.

This clonotype was counted ten times or more. V usage is TRBV18 and J usage is TRBJ2-7; TRBD2 agrees at 7 bases. Germline assignment: CDR1 KGHSH and CDR2 LQKENI. With 6 bases clipped from V and 5 bases from J, the junction kept 4 bases outside the gene matches. CDR3 length: 12 residues. The CDR3 DNA follows: TGTGCCAGCTCCCGGACTAGTAACGAGCAGTACTTC. The encoded protein is CASSRTSNEQYF.

This clonotype was counted at least ten times. The rearrangement links TRBV5-1 to TRBJ1-1; no reliable D call. Germline values: CDR1 SGHRS, CDR2 YFSETQ. Trimming pared 0 bases from V and 0 bases from J, leaving 6 bases between. The CDR3 loop spans 14 amino acids. CDR3 nucleotides: TGCGCCAGCAGCTTGGCTAAAATGAACACTGAAGCTTTCTTT. Residues: CASSLAKMNTEAFF. The whole variable domain, filled in from reference TRBV5-1 and TRBJ1-1, reads KAGVTQTPRYLIKTRGQQVTLSCSPISGHRSVSWYQQTPGQGLQFLFEYFSETQRNKGNFPGRFSGRQFSNSRSEMNVSTLELGDSALYLCASSLAKMNTEAFFGQGTRLTVV.

This chain connects TRBV7-6 to TRBJ2-2; D may be TRBD1 (5 bases). V was shortened by 1 base and J by 7 bases, with 16 bases between the two germline ends. The CDR3 is made up of 16 amino acids. Germline V gives CDR1 SGHVS, CDR2 FNYEAQ. DNA of the CDR3: TGTGCCAGCAGCTTAGTCAGCGACAGTGGCGTCGGGGAGCTGTTTTTT. Amino acid sequence: CASSLVSDSGVGELFF.

This clonotype showed up many times. The gene calls are TRBV30 and TRBJ1-1; perhaps TRBD1 as D (6 bases). The germline V gene has CDR1 GTSNPN and CDR2 SVGIG (reference sequence). V lost 7 bases and J lost 2, with 8 bases in between. CDR3 length: 11 residues. CDR3 amino acids: CAFGTNTEAFF. DNA of the CDR3: TGTGCCTTTGGGACAAACACTGAAGCTTTCTTT.

In this sample, this clonotype turned up many times. The chain couples TRBV7-9 to TRBJ1-1, with 9 bases matching TRBD1. This CDR3 has 19 amino acids. CDR1 SEHNR and CDR2 FQNEAQ come from the germline V gene (reference sequence). V shed 7 bases and J 1 base; nucleotides not matched to a gene: 19. CDR3 nucleotides: TGTGCCAGCAACCCACAACAGGGGGCAGGCGATTTGAGGAACACTGAAGCTTTCTTT. Translated, it gives CASNPQQGAGDLRNTEAFF.

This clonotype was found many times. This chain joins TRBV7-8 and TRBJ2-1; D is possibly TRBD2 (6 bases). Germline loops: CDR1 SGHVS, CDR2 FQNEAQ. V was clipped by 6 bases and J by 9 bases, with 15 bases between them. The CDR3 consists of 13 residues. Written as DNA, the CDR3 is TGTGCCAGCAGGATCCCCGGGGGTGCTGAGCAGTTCTTC. Its translation: CASRIPGGAEQFF. The entire variable domain, with the rest obtained from reference TRBV7-8 and TRBJ2-1, is as follows: GAGVSQSPRYKVAKRGQDVALRCDPISGHVSLFWYQQALGQGPEFLTYFQNEAQLDKSGLPSDRFFAERPEGSVSTLKIQRTQQEDSAVYLCASRIPGGAEQFFGPGTRLTVL.

The chain carries TRBV4-3 and TRBJ2-3; D gene ambiguous. The germline V gene encodes CDR1 LGHNA and CDR2 YSLEER. The length of the CDR3 is 14 residues. Trimming pared 4 bases from V and 4 bases from J, leaving 12 bases between. The CDR3 region is CASSRPARPDTQYF. DNA for the CDR3: TGCGCCAGCAGCCGACCAGCCCGGCCAGATACGCAGTATTTT.

The V call is TRBV29-1, the J call TRBJ1-2; D may be TRBD1 (6 bases). The length of the CDR3 is 13 residues. Germline V gives CDR1 SQVTM, CDR2 ANQGSEA. V was pared by 4 bases and J by 6 bases, with 15 bases between. CDR3 bases: TGCAGCGTTGTGACAGAACAGGGACATGGCTACACCTTC. Translating gives CSVVTEQGHGYTF.

The CDR3 DNA follows: TGTGCCAGCAGCGAACTAGCGGGACCCTACGAGCAGTACTTC. This gives the protein CASSELAGPYEQYF. The rearrangement joins TRBV28 to TRBJ2-7, with TRBD2 matching over 10 bases. Trimming cost V 6 bases and J 2 bases; bases outside gene matches: 4. The CDR3 is 14 amino acids. CDR1 is MDHEN, CDR2 SYDVKM, per germline.

This clonotype was seen many times. The V and J genes are TRBV6-5 and TRBJ2-5; D gene unclear. The CDR3 has 14 amino acids. Trimming removed 0 bases from V and 4 bases from J, with 9 bases in between. CDR1 is MNHEY and CDR2 is SVGAGI in the germline V gene. CDR3 in amino acids: CASSYSLAGETQYF. The CDR3 DNA reads as TGTGCCAGCAGTTACTCGCTGGCCGGAGAGACCCAGTACTTC.

This clonotype has ten or more counts. The chain recombines TRBV20-1 with TRBJ1-1; no definite D call. V lost 1 base to trimming and J lost 3 bases, with 9 bases between them. The germline V gene has CDR1 DFQATT and CDR2 SNEGSKA (reference sequence). The CDR3 contains 13 residues. The CDR3 nucleotides are TGCAGTGCTAGAGCCTTCCGGTACACTGAAGCTTTCTTT. Its protein product is CSARAFRYTEAFF.

This clonotype was recorded at least ten times. This chain joins TRBV7-2 and TRBJ2-3; TRBD1 matches at 9 bases. Germline values: CDR1 SGHTA, CDR2 FQGNSA. CDR3 length equals 17 residues. V shed 5 bases and J 2 bases; nucleotides not matched to a gene: 11. The CDR3 DNA sequence: TGTGCCAGCAGCCTCTCCGGACAGGGGACTTACACAGATACGCAGTATTTT. Protein sequence: CASSLSGQGTYTDTQYF. The variable domain in full, with the rest retrieved from reference TRBV7-2 and TRBJ2-3, is GAGVSQSPSNKVTEKGKDVELRCDPISGHTALYWYRQSLGQGLEFLIYFQGNSAPDKSGLPSDRFSAERTGGSVSTLTIQRTQQEDSAVYLCASSLSGQGTYTDTQYFGPGTRLTVL.

This clonotype was detected ten times or more. This sequence joins TRBV7-9 and TRBJ2-1; TRBD2 matches 8 bases. The CDR3 spans 16 residues. After removal of 2 bases from V and 3 bases from J, the junction contained 6 bases not matched to a gene. Per germline, CDR1 SEHNR and CDR2 FQNEAQ (reference sequence). The chain's CDR3 is CASSLREGAGYNEQFF. The CDR3 DNA reads TGTGCCAGCAGCTTACGGGAGGGAGCGGGCTACAATGAGCAGTTCTTC.

This clonotype was observed a few times. The chain combines TRBV9 with TRBJ1-2, with D possibly TRBD1 on 5 matching bases. This CDR3 has 13 amino acids. The V gene lost 10 bases and the J gene lost 2 bases, with 15 bases spanning the gap. Germline CDR1 SGDLS, CDR2 YYNGEE. The CDR3 bases are TGTGCCCCACAATTAGGACACAACTATGGCTACACCTTC. As protein: CAPQLGHNYGYTF.

V usage is TRBV6-5 and J usage is TRBJ2-7; 10 bases agree with TRBD2. From germline, CDR1 is MNHEY and CDR2 SVGAGI. J was trimmed by 5 bases and V by 2 bases; bases with no gene match: 12. The CDR3 consists of 17 residues. CDR3 sequence reads: CASSYPSAWTSGNEQYF. For the CDR3, the DNA is TGTGCCAGCAGTTACCCGAGTGCATGGACTAGCGGCAACGAGCAGTACTTC.

This clonotype was counted a few times. The chain joins TRBV27 to TRBJ2-2, with 8 bases aligning to TRBD2. This CDR3 contains 14 residues. The ends lost 7 bases at V and 6 bases at J; junction bases unmatched: 7. Germline values: CDR1 MNHEY, CDR2 SMNVEV (reference sequence). Here the CDR3 DNA reads TGTGCCAGCACCGGACTAGCTGGCGCCGGGGAGCTGTTTTTT. It codes for CASTGLAGAGELFF.

In its sample, this clonotype was seen many times. One end of the junction is discordant with germline, which a read error may explain. V is TRBV18 and J is TRBJ1-1, with D unclear. Germline values: CDR1 KGHSH, CDR2 LQKENI. CDR3 length: 13 amino acids. The CDR3 DNA sequence: TGTACCAGCTCACCGGAATCGGGTAGTGAAGCTTTCTTT. Its protein product is CTSSPESGSEAFF.

This clonotype was detected ten times or more. The chain couples TRBV6-2 or TRBV6-3 to TRBJ1-1; possibly TRBD1 for D (5 bases). V lost 0 bases, J lost 3 bases, and 11 bases lay in between. The CDR3 has 15 amino acids. Per the germline V gene, CDR1 is MNHEY and CDR2 is SVGEGT. The CDR3 spells CASSYSGREDTEAFF. As DNA, the CDR3 is TGTGCCAGCAGTTACTCGGGCAGGGAAGACACTGAAGCTTTCTTT.